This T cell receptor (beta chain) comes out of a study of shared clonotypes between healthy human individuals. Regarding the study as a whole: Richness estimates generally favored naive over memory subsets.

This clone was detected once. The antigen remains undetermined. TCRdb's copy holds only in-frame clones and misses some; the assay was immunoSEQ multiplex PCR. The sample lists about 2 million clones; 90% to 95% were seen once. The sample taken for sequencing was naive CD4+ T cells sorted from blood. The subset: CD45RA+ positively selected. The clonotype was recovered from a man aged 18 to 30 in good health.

In DNA form, the CDR3 reads TGTGCCAGCAGCCAAGGGGGTCACATCTCCTACGAGCAGTACTTC. Residues: CASSQGGHISYEQYF. This sequence joins TRBV14 and TRBJ2-7; D is ambiguous. Per the germline V gene, CDR1 is SGHDN and CDR2 is FVKESK. The CDR3 totals 15 residues. V was pared by 1 base and J by 0 bases, with 10 bases between.